Following are 30 T cell receptor beta chains from one sample sequenced in a study of T cells after yellow fever vaccination. TCRdb reanalysed the 5' RACE reads using MiXCR and keeps one entry per CDR3 protein. Of 320,000 or so distinct CDR3 sequences listed, roughly 8.4% are singletons. The input for sequencing was PBMCs, taken more than 35 days after the first yellow fever vaccination. Source of these receptors: a man between 18 and 35 years old who received the YFV17D yellow fever vaccine.

V usage is TRBV5-5 and J usage is TRBJ2-7; unclear D gene. Germline V gives CDR1 SGHKS, CDR2 YYEKEE (reference sequence). The CDR3 consists of 13 residues. The ends were cut back, 0 bases at V and 10 bases at J, with 14 bases in the middle. DNA for the CDR3: TGTGCCAGCAGCTTGGCGGTGAGCCTGGAACAGTACGTC. Residues: CASSLAVSLEQYV.

V gene TRBV12-3 or TRBV12-4 combines with J gene TRBJ1-5, with TRBD1 as a possible D gene (5 bases). V dropped 6 bases and J dropped 5 bases, with 17 bases sitting between them. CDR3 size: 15 residues. CDR3 nucleotide sequence: TGTGCCAGCAGCCTAACGGCAGGGACGGATCAGCCCCAGCATTTT. Translating it yields CASSLTAGTDQPQHF.

This clonotype was picked up many times. This rearrangement joins TRBV4-1 to TRBJ2-7; 7 bases match TRBD2. After removal of 4 bases from V and 4 bases from J, the junction contained 4 bases not matched to a gene. The CDR3 totals 13 residues. Germline V gives CDR1 MGHRA, CDR2 YSYEKL. CDR3 coding DNA: TGCGCCAGCAGCCCTCGGGGGGATTACGAGCAGTACTTC. It is translated as CASSPRGDYEQYF.

This chain uses TRBV7-9 with TRBJ2-5; D is perhaps TRBD2 (5 bases). This CDR3 region has 15 residues. Germline assignment: CDR1 SEHNR and CDR2 FQNEAQ (reference sequence). The V end lost 5 bases, the J end lost 2 bases, and 15 bases lay between the germline ends. The CDR3 loop reads CASSLGGPGQETQYF. The CDR3 DNA is TGTGCCAGCAGCCTAGGCGGGCCTGGGCAAGAGACCCAGTACTTC.

Many counts were recorded for this clonotype. The chain links TRBV18 to TRBJ2-3; no firm D call. The CDR3 contains 14 residues. The V gene's germline CDR1 is KGHSH and CDR2 LQKENI. Trimming removed 6 bases at V and 0 bases at J, with 10 bases between. In DNA form, the CDR3 reads TGTGCCAGCTCGCCCCTGGACAGCACAGATACGCAGTATTTT. Translated, it gives CASSPLDSTDTQYF.

This clonotype has a handful of counts. Mismatch with germline at one junction end may stem from a read error. CDR3 in DNA: TGTGCCAGCGTTGTGAGCTGGGACAGGACTTCCTCTGGAAACACCACATATTTT. It is translated as CASVVSWDRTSSGNTTYF. The chain combines TRBV11-2 with TRBJ1-3; 8 positions agree with TRBD1. Looked up from germline, CDR1 is SGHAT and CDR2 is FQNNGV. The CDR3 is 18 amino acids.

This clonotype showed up just a few times. The rearrangement joins TRBV12-3 or TRBV12-4 to TRBJ1-4, with 8 bases lining up with TRBD1. The V gene end was trimmed by 6 bases and the J gene end by 4 bases; junction bases not matched to a gene: 4. The CDR3 is 14 residues long. The CDR3 loop is CASRRQGFNEKLFF. For the CDR3, the DNA is TGTGCCAGCAGGCGACAGGGGTTTAATGAAAAACTGTTTTTT.

Remarks on this clonotype: With a much larger clone just one base away, this may be a read error. The chain uses TRBV13 and TRBJ2-5; the match to TRBD2 covers 11 bases. This CDR3 is built from 17 residues. Germline V lookup: CDR1 PRHDT, CDR2 FYEKMQ (reference sequence). The CDR3 bases are TGTGCCAGAAGCTCCTCCCCACTAGCGGGGGCTGGGGAGACCCAGTACTTC. Protein: CARSSSPLAGAGETQYF. The variable domain in full, completed from reference TRBV13 and TRBJ2-5, reads AAGVIQSPRHLIKEKRETATLKCYPIPRHDTVYWYQQGPGQDPQFLISFYEKMQSDKGSIPDRFSAQQFSDYHSELNMSSLELGDSALYFCARSSSPLAGAGETQYFGPGTRLLVL.

The chain couples TRBV4-1 to TRBJ2-1; 7 bases are shared with TRBD2. V lost 4 bases, J lost 2 bases, and 8 bases stayed unmatched. Germline CDR1 reads MGHRA; CDR2 reads YSYEKL. This CDR3 is 16 amino acids long. The CDR3 nucleotides read TGCGCCAGCAGCCTCAGATCGGGGGGTACCTACAATGAGCAGTTCTTC. Encoded protein: CASSLRSGGTYNEQFF.

This clonotype was counted at least ten times. The chain recombines TRBV30 with TRBJ2-7, with 8 bases that match TRBD1. The CDR3 runs to 15 residues. Germline V gene data show CDR1 as GTSNPN and CDR2 as SVGIG (reference sequence). V gave up 0 bases and J gave up 2 bases; unmatched junction bases: 6. In nucleotides, the CDR3 is TGTGCCTGGAGTGTAGGGACAGGAGTACCCTACGAGCAGTACTTC. It specifies CAWSVGTGVPYEQYF.

CDR3 sequence (DNA): TGTGCCAGCAGCATCCGGGGACAGGGGTGGCAAGAGACCCAGTACTTC. Translation gives CASSIRGQGWQETQYF. The chain is built from TRBV7-2 and TRBJ2-5, with 10 nucleotides matching TRBD1. V was clipped by 5 bases and J by 2 bases; unmatched bases: 8. Germline lookup yields CDR1 SGHTA and CDR2 FQGNSA. The CDR3 covers 16 residues.

This clonotype was recorded a few times. This rearrangement joins TRBV7-8 to TRBJ2-7, with TRBD1 matching 9 bases. The CDR3 spans 14 residues. In germline, CDR1 is SGHVS, CDR2 FQNEAQ. Germline trimming cut 5 bases from V and 5 bases from J; bases unmatched to any gene: 7. The CDR3 bases are TGTGCCAGCAGCCCGGACAGGGGAAGGCACGAGCAGTACTTC. It encodes CASSPDRGRHEQYF.

There are many counts of this clonotype. This chain links TRBV27 with TRBJ1-1; 7 bases agree with TRBD1. This CDR3 comprises 15 residues. Germline lookup yields CDR1 MNHEY and CDR2 SMNVEV (reference sequence). Unmatched junction bases numbered 10, after V lost 6 bases and J lost 3 bases. The CDR3 DNA follows: TGTGCCAGCAGGCGGGACAGTCTAGGGTACACTGAAGCTTTCTTT. Amino acids: CASRRDSLGYTEAFF.

This chain links TRBV29-1 with TRBJ2-7; 7 bases fit TRBD2. This CDR3 is built from 15 residues. Trimming removed 1 base from V and 3 bases from J; junction bases left unmatched: 9. The germline V gene encodes CDR1 SQVTM and CDR2 ANQGSEA. CDR3 nucleotides: TGCAGCGTTGAAGCGGGAGGCCACGCCGACTACGAGCAGTACTTC. Translating it yields CSVEAGGHADYEQYF.

For this clonotype: One end of the junction fails to match germline, which may point to a read error. The genes are TRBV6-5 and TRBJ2-3; D is possibly TRBD2 (5 bases). From germline, CDR1 is MNHEY and CDR2 SVGAGI. This CDR3 region has 13 residues. The CDR3 protein is CTSSWGETDTQYF. In DNA, the CDR3 is TGTACCAGCAGTTGGGGAGAGACAGATACGCAGTATTTT.

The J gene is TRBJ2-2, the V gene TRBV5-1; D gene uncertain. CDR1 is SGHRS, CDR2 YFSETQ, per germline. Between the trimmed V and J ends, which lost 6 bases and 8 bases, there was a span of 20 bases. The CDR3 totals 15 residues. The CDR3 DNA reads TGCGCCAGCACGTCGGCAGATGCACACCGGGGGGAGCTGTTTTTT. This translates into CASTSADAHRGELFF.

CDR3: CASSSGTGGISNTGELFF. Here the CDR3 DNA reads TGTGCCAGCAGTTCGGGGACAGGGGGAATTTCGAACACCGGGGAGCTGTTTTTT. The genes are TRBV6-2 or TRBV6-3 and TRBJ2-2; 11 bases are a match to TRBD1. The CDR3 is made up of 18 amino acids. The germline V gene encodes CDR1 MNHEY and CDR2 SVGEGT. With 4 bases clipped from V and 0 bases from J, the junction kept 7 bases outside the gene matches.

About this clonotype itself: A read error may produce the germline difference seen at one junction end. The chain joins TRBV12-3 or TRBV12-4 to TRBJ2-7; 11 bases map to TRBD1. The CDR3 runs 16 residues. The CDR3 spells CSSNSQRTGGTYEQYF. The CDR3 DNA follows: TGTTCCAGCAACTCCCAGCGGACAGGGGGCACCTACGAGCAGTACTTC.

This clonotype occurred a few times. The chain couples TRBV10-3 to TRBJ1-6; a weak D match, TRBD1 (6 bases). Trimming pared 10 bases from V and 7 bases from J, leaving 17 bases between. The CDR3 extends over 14 amino acids. Germline V lookup: CDR1 ENHRY, CDR2 SYGVKD. The CDR3 coding sequence is TGTGCCACCAGGGGCGGGCTAGAGAATTCACCCCTCCACTTT. As protein: CATRGGLENSPLHF.

The sample holds a few counts of this clonotype. This chain uses TRBV6-2 or TRBV6-3 with TRBJ1-5; TRBD1 matches 10 bases. This CDR3 is 16 amino acids long. Germline V gene data show CDR1 as MNHEY and CDR2 as SVGEGT. Unmatched junction bases numbered 8, after V lost 0 bases and J lost 9 bases. CDR3 sequence (DNA): TGTGCCAGCAGTTACTCACGCGGACAGGGGGTTTCGCCCCAGCATTTT. Translating gives CASSYSRGQGVSPQHF.

This clonotype was counted between two and nine times. The gene calls are TRBV5-1 and TRBJ2-1, with D perhaps TRBD2 (6 bases). This CDR3 has 12 amino acids. Trimming stripped 4 bases from V and 9 bases from J, with 11 bases between. Germline CDR1 and CDR2: SGHRS and YFSETQ. The CDR3 nucleotides are TGCGCCAGCAGCCAAGTGGAGGGTGAGCAGTTCTTC. It translates to CASSQVEGEQFF.

The gene calls are TRBV7-6 and TRBJ2-1; TRBD1 matches at 8 bases. Germline V lookup: CDR1 SGHVS, CDR2 FNYEAQ. CDR3 length: 14 amino acids. The V and J ends lost 3 bases and 8 bases, in that order; junction bases with no gene match: 6. The CDR3 loop is CASSLAGGMDEQFF. The CDR3 DNA reads as TGTGCCAGCAGCTTGGCAGGGGGCATGGATGAGCAGTTCTTC.

The chain has TRBV3-1 and TRBJ2-2; D unresolved. CDR1 LGHDT and CDR2 YNNKEL come from the germline V gene (reference sequence). Trimming removed 0 bases from V and 6 bases from J, with 8 bases in between. This CDR3 has 14 residues. CDR3 coding DNA: TGTGCCAGCAGCCAAGAAAGGTCCCCCGGGGAGCTGTTTTTT. Its protein product is CASSQERSPGELFF.

This clonotype was seen a few times. The chain links TRBV6-5 to TRBJ2-5, with D perhaps TRBD1 (6 bases). Deletions cut 4 bases from V and 1 base from J, with 16 bases between. From germline, CDR1 is MNHEY and CDR2 SVGAGI. The CDR3 covers 16 residues. The CDR3 sequence is CASSSLQGWGQETQYF. CDR3 DNA sequence: TGTGCCAGCAGTTCCCTACAGGGCTGGGGCCAAGAGACCCAGTACTTC.

This clonotype was recorded at least ten times. This chain connects TRBV7-2 to TRBJ1-5; 8 bases are shared with TRBD1. The length of the CDR3 is 15 residues. The germline V gene has CDR1 SGHTA and CDR2 FQGNSA. The V and J ends lost 5 bases and 1 base, in that order; junction bases with no gene match: 4. This chain's CDR3 is CASSPRTGSNQPQHF. The CDR3, as DNA: TGTGCCAGCAGCCCGCGGACAGGGAGCAATCAGCCCCAGCATTTT.

This clonotype was counted once. V is TRBV5-4 and J is TRBJ1-1; perhaps TRBD1 as D (5 bases). Germline loops: CDR1 SGHNT, CDR2 YYREEE (reference sequence). With 0 bases removed from V and 7 bases from J, the gap between germline ends came to 13 bases. This CDR3 contains 14 residues. The CDR3 DNA reads TGTGCCAGCAGCTTGGTCGACAGATTCGATGAAGCTTTCTTT. Amino acids: CASSLVDRFDEAFF.

In its sample, this clonotype was seen a few times. The chain recombines TRBV14 with TRBJ1-1; possibly TRBD1 for D (5 bases). Trimming left V 7 bases short and J 3 bases short, with 24 bases between. In germline, CDR1 is SGHDN, CDR2 FVKESK. The CDR3 is made up of 17 amino acids. CDR3 residues: CASKQATQGHKYTEAFF. The DNA of the CDR3 is TGTGCCAGCAAACAAGCGACCCAAGGACACAAGTACACTGAAGCTTTCTTT.

In this sample, this clonotype turned up many times. This chain uses TRBV7-2 with TRBJ2-5; perhaps D is TRBD1 or TRBD2 (6 bases each). This CDR3 has 13 amino acids. V gave up 2 bases and J gave up 5 bases, with 9 bases separating them. Germline lookup yields CDR1 SGHTA and CDR2 FQGNSA. The CDR3 spells CASSLQGRETQYF. DNA for the CDR3: TGTGCCAGCAGCTTACAGGGGAGGGAGACCCAGTACTTC.

This clonotype has only a few counts. This chain joins TRBV19 and TRBJ2-6; a possible D gene is TRBD2 (6 bases). The CDR3 is made up of 15 amino acids. Looked up from germline, CDR1 is LNHDA and CDR2 is SQIVND (reference sequence). Trimming stripped 6 bases from V and 3 bases from J, with 12 bases between. The CDR3 region is CASRVAAYGANVLTF. CDR3 nucleotide sequence: TGTGCCAGTAGGGTAGCGGCCTATGGGGCCAACGTCCTGACTTTC.

This clonotype was counted a few times. This chain links TRBV27 with TRBJ1-5; D unclear. Trimming shortened V by 3 bases and J by 4 bases, and 10 bases separated the two germline ends. The CDR3 is 14 amino acids. CDR1 is MNHEY and CDR2 is SMNVEV in the germline V gene (reference sequence). CDR3 sequence: CASSLYSRNQPQHF. In nucleotides, the CDR3 is TGTGCCAGCAGTTTGTACAGCCGAAATCAGCCCCAGCATTTT.